Listed below are T cell receptor beta chains from one sample, sequenced in a study of neurological immune-mediated disorders. MiXCR, run by TCRdb on the 5' RACE reads, gives a single entry per CDR3 protein. Of roughly 80,000 distinct CDR3 sequences in the sample, 5.8% are singletons; the top ten hold 7.9%. Sequenced material: PBMCs. These receptors were obtained from a woman aged 55-69 years with multiple sclerosis. The CDR3 runs from the conserved cysteine through the conserved F or W. D genes are given only for firm matches. Some rows mark clone size as missing; the rest say once, few, many or name a class of expanded clone.

>TRBJ1-2|TRBV25-1|many|-
CASSRDGGAHGYTF
TGTGCCAGCAGTCGTGACGGGGGGGCTCATGGCTACACCTTC
>TRBJ2-7|TRBV2|many|-
CASSEWGSYEQYF
TGTGCCAGCAGTGAATGGGGCAGCTACGAGCAGTACTTC
>TRBJ2-7|TRBV5-1|many|TRBD2
CASSLSGLAGSAEQYF
TGCGCCAGCAGCTTGAGTGGGCTAGCGGGGTCCGCCGAGCAGTACTTC
>TRBJ2-1|TRBV6-1|many|TRBD2
CASRPGLARNEQFF
TGTGCCAGCAGACCGGGACTAGCACGGAATGAGCAGTTCTTC
>TRBJ1-2|TRBV5-4|many|-
CASSLQANYGYTF
TGTGCCAGCAGCTTGCAGGCGAACTATGGCTACACCTTC
>TRBJ2-7|TRBV6-5|many|-
CASSLQGAGDEQYF
TGTGCCAGCAGCCTACAGGGAGCCGGCGACGAGCAGTACTTC
>TRBJ2-6|TRBV28|many|TRBD1
CASSTQGGGANVLTF
TGTGCCAGCAGTACACAGGGGGGTGGGGCCAACGTCCTGACTTTC
>TRBJ2-5|TRBV15|many|-
CATSRDGETQYF
TGTGCCACCAGCAGAGATGGGGAGACCCAGTACTTC
>TRBJ2-2|TRBV10-3|many|TRBD1
CAISDDRVLTGELFF
TGTGCCATCAGCGACGACAGGGTCCTAACCGGGGAGCTGTTTTTT
>TRBJ2-1|TRBV7-6|many|-
CASSLGGGGTGEQFF
TGTGCCAGCAGCTTAGGAGGGGGAGGGACGGGTGAGCAGTTCTTC
>TRBJ2-3|TRBV5-1|many|TRBD2
CASSPGLERGTQYF
TGCGCCAGCAGCCCAGGACTAGAGAGAGGTACGCAGTATTTT
>TRBJ2-2|TRBV5-1|many|TRBD1
CASSSTGTDTGELFF
TGCGCCAGCAGCTCGACAGGGACGGACACCGGGGAGCTGTTTTTT
>TRBJ1-1|TRBV20-1|many|-
CSAPDSLNTEAFF
TGCAGTGCTCCGGACAGCTTGAACACTGAAGCTTTCTTT
>TRBJ2-1|TRBV9|many|-
CASSVEVTRAGHEQFF
TGTGCCAGCAGCGTAGAGGTTACGAGGGCTGGGCATGAGCAGTTCTTC
>TRBJ1-2|TRBV19|-|-
CASSIRDNSLGYTF
TGTGCCAGTAGTATCCGGGACAACTCCTTAGGCTACACCTTC
>TRBJ2-2|TRBV5-1|many|-
CASSLADTGELFF
TGCGCCAGCAGCTTGGCAGACACCGGGGAGCTGTTTTTT
>TRBJ1-4|TRBV5-6|many|-
CASSLGPRVEKLFF
TGTGCCAGCAGTTTGGGACCTCGTGTGGAAAAACTGTTTTTT
>TRBJ2-3|TRBV27|few|-
CASKTRSTDTQYF
TGTGCCAGCAAGACACGAAGCACAGATACGCAGTATTTT
>TRBJ2-5|TRBV3-1|many|-
CASSRSVQETQYF
TGTGCCAGCAGCCGATCCGTCCAAGAGACCCAGTACTTC
>TRBJ2-7|TRBV11-2|many|TRBD1
CASTRSRGRSEQYF
TGTGCCAGCACCCGGAGTAGGGGGCGCAGCGAGCAGTACTTC
>TRBJ2-5|TRBV20-1|many|TRBD2
CSASTSGAKLETQYF
TGCAGTGCATCCACTAGCGGGGCGAAATTGGAGACCCAGTACTTC
>TRBJ1-5|TRBV25-1|many|TRBD1
CASSAGTGGDLNQPQHF
TGTGCCAGCAGTGCGGGGACAGGGGGCGACTTAAATCAGCCCCAGCATTTT
>TRBJ2-7|TRBV18|many|TRBD2
CASSPPSSGGTYEQYF
TGTGCCAGCTCACCACCGTCGAGCGGGGGGACCTACGAGCAGTACTTC
>TRBJ2-7|TRBV5-1|many|-
CASSLEDGIGEQYF
TGCGCCAGCAGCTTGGAGGACGGCATAGGGGAGCAGTACTTC
>TRBJ2-2|TRBV7-6|many|-
CASSSDTTGELFF
TGTGCCAGCAGCTCCGACACCACCGGGGAGCTGTTTTTT
>TRBJ2-7|TRBV7-9|many|TRBD1
CASSLGDRNYEQYF
TGTGCCAGCAGCTTAGGGGACAGGAACTACGAGCAGTACTTC
>TRBJ1-6|TRBV6-1|-|-
CAIRVSSYNLPLHF
TGTGCCATCAGGGTGAGCTCCTATAATTTACCCCTCCACTTT
>TRBJ1-4|TRBV25-1|many|TRBD1
CASSEGTAHEKLFF
TGTGCCAGCAGTGAAGGGACAGCCCATGAAAAACTGTTTTTT
>TRBJ1-1|TRBV11-2|many|-
CASSRGQNTEAFF
TGTGCCAGCAGCCGAGGACAGAACACTGAAGCTTTCTTT
>TRBJ2-3|TRBV20-1|many|-
CSARVGPGDTQYF
TGCAGTGCTAGAGTCGGGCCGGGAGATACGCAGTATTTT
>TRBJ2-6|TRBV12-3/TRBV12-4|many|-
CASNPSRLSGANVLTF
TGTGCCAGCAACCCCTCTAGACTCTCTGGGGCCAACGTCCTGACTTTC